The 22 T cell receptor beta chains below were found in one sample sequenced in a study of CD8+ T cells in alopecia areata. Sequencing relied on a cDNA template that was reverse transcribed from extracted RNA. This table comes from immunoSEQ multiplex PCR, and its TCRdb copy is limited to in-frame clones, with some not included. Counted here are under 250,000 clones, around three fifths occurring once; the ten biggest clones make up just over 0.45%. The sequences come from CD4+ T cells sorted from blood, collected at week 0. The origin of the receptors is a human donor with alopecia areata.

The CDR3 DNA sequence: TGTGCCACCAGCAGAGAACGGACAGGGGCCGTGGATACGCAGTATTTT. Translating it yields CATSRERTGAVDTQYF. The genes are TRBV15 and TRBJ2-3; 9 bases line up with TRBD1. CDR1 is LNHNV, CDR2 YYDKDF, per germline (reference sequence). The CDR3 extends over 16 amino acids. V lost 0 bases, J lost 6 bases, and 7 bases stayed unmatched.

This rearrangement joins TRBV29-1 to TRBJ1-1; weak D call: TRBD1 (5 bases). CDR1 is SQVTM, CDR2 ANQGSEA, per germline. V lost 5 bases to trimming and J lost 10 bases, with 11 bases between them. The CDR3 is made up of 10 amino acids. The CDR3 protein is CSVITGRAFF. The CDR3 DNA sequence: TGCAGCGTTATTACAGGTCGAGCTTTCTTT.

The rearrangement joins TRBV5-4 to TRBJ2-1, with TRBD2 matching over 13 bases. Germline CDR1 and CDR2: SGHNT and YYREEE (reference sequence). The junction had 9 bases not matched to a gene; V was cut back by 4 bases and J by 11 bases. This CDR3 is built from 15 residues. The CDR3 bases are TGTGCCAGCAGCCGACTCCCGGGACTAGCGGGGCAGCAGTTCTTC. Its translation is CASSRLPGLAGQQFF.

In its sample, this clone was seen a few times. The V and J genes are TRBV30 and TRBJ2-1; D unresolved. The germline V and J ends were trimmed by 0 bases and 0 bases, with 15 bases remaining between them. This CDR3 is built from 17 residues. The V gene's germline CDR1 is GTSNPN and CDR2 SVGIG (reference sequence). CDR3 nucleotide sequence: TGTGCCTGGAGTGTACGCCCCCTCACAAGCTCCTACAATGAGCAGTTCTTC. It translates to CAWSVRPLTSSYNEQFF.

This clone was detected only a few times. The CDR3 DNA reads TGCGCCAGCAGCTTGGACGGGGGCGAGCAGTACTTC. It is translated as CASSLDGGEQYF. V gene TRBV5-1 combines with J gene TRBJ2-7; D is possibly TRBD2 (6 bases). The CDR3 contains 12 residues. Germline CDR1 is SGHRS and CDR2 is YFSETQ. V was cut by 0 bases and J by 6 bases, with 7 bases left in between.

CDR3 DNA sequence: TGTGCCAGCAGAATCATCAGGGGAAACACTGAAGCTTTCTTT. Translating it yields CASRIIRGNTEAFF. This chain joins TRBV6-1 and TRBJ1-1, with D possibly TRBD1 on 6 matching bases. Germline CDR1 is MNHNS and CDR2 is SASEGT. Trimming pared 6 bases from V and 2 bases from J, leaving 13 bases between. The CDR3 has 14 amino acids.

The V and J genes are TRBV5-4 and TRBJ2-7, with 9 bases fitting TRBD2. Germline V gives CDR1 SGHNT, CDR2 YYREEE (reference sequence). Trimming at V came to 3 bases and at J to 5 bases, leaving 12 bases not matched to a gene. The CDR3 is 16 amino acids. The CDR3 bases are TGTGCCAGCAGCTCCGAGCCGGGACTAGCATTCCACGAGCAGTACTTC. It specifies CASSSEPGLAFHEQYF.

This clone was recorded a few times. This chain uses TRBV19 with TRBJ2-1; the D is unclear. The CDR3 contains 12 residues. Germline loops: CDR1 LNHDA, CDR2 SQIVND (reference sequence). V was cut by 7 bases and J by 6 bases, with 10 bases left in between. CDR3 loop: CASKGLSNEQFF. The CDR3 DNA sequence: TGTGCCAGTAAGGGCTTGAGCAATGAGCAGTTCTTC. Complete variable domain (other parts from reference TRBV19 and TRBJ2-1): DGGITQSPKYLFRKEGQNVTLSCEQNLNHDAMYWYRQDPGQGLRLIYYSQIVNDFQKGDIAEGYSVSREKKESFPLTVTSAQKNPTAFYLCASKGLSNEQFFGPGTRLTVL.

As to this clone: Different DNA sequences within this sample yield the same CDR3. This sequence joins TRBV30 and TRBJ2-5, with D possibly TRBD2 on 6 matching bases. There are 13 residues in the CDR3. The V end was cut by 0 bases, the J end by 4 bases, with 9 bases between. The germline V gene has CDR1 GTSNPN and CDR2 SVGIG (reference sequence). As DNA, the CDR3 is TGTGCCTGGAGTGTAAAGGGAGGAGAGACCCAGTACTTC. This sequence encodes CAWSVKGGETQYF.

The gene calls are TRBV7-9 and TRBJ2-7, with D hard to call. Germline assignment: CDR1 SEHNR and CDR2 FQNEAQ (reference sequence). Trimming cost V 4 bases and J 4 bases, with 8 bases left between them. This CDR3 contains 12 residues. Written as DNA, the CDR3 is TGTGCCAGCAGCTCGCACATTTACGAGCAGTACTTC. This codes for CASSSHIYEQYF.

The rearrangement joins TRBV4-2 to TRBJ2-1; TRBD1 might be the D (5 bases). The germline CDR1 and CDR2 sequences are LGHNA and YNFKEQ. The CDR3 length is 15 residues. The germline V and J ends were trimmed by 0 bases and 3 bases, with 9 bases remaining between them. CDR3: CASSQEAGNYNEQFF. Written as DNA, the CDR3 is TGTGCCAGCAGCCAAGAAGCAGGGAACTACAATGAGCAGTTCTTC.

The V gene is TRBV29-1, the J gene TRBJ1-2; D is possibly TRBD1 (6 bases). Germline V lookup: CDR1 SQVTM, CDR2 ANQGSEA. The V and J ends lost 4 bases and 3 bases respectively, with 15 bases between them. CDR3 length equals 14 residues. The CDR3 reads CSVVRTGSDYGYTF. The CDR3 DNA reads TGCAGCGTTGTCAGAACAGGGAGCGACTATGGCTACACCTTC.

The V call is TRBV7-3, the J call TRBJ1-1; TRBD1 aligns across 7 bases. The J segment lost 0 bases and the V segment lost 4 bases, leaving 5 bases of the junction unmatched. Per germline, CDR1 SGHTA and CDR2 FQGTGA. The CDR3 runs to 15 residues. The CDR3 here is CASSSQGSMNTEAFF. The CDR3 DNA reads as TGTGCCAGCAGCTCACAGGGGAGCATGAACACTGAAGCTTTCTTT.

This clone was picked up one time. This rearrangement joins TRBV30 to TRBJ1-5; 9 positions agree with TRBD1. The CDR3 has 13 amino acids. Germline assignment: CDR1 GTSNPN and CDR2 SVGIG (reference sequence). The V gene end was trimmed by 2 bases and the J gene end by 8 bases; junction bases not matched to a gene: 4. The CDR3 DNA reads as TGTGCCTGGAGTCAACAGGGGGCTAAGCCCCAGCATTTT. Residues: CAWSQQGAKPQHF.

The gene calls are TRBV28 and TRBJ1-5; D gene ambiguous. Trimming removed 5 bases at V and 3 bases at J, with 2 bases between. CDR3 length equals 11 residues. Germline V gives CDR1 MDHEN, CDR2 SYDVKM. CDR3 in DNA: TGTGCCAGCAGTGACAATCAGCCCCAGCATTTT. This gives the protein CASSDNQPQHF. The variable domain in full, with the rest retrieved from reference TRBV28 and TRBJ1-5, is DVKVTQSSRYLVKRTGEKVFLECVQDMDHENMFWYRQDPGLGLRLIYFSYDVKMKEKGDIPEGYSVSREKKERFSLILESASTNQTSMYLCASSDNQPQHFGDGTRLSIL.

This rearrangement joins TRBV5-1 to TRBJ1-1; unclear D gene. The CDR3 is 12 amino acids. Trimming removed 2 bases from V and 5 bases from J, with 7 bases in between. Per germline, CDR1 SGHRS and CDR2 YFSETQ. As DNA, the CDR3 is TGCGCCAGCAGCTTTGGCCCTACTGAAGCTTTCTTT. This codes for CASSFGPTEAFF. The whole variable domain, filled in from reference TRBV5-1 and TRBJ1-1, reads KAGVTQTPRYLIKTRGQQVTLSCSPISGHRSVSWYQQTPGQGLQFLFEYFSETQRNKGNFPGRFSGRQFSNSRSEMNVSTLELGDSALYLCASSFGPTEAFFGQGTRLTVV.

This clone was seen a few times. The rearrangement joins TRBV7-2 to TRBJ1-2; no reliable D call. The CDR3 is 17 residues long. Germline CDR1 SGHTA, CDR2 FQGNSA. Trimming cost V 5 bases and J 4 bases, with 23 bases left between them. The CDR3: CASSQTQPQEALYGYTF. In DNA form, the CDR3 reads TGTGCCAGCAGCCAGACACAACCCCAGGAGGCCCTCTATGGCTACACCTTC.

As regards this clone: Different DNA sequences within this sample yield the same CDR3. The chain's CDR3 is CASSLTSYNEQFF. The CDR3, as DNA: TGTGCCAGCAGCTTAACTAGCTACAATGAGCAGTTCTTC. The J gene is TRBJ2-1, the V gene TRBV7-3; D uncertain. Germline CDR1 and CDR2: SGHTA and FQGTGA. Trimming took 0 bases from V and 3 from J, leaving 3 bases between them. The CDR3 sequence is 13 residues long.

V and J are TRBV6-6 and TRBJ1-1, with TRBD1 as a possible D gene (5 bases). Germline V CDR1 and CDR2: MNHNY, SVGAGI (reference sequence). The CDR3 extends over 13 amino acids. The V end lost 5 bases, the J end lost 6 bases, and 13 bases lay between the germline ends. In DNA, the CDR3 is TGTGCCAGCAGTGTTCGTCGGGGCGCTGAAGCTTTCTTT. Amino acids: CASSVRRGAEAFF.

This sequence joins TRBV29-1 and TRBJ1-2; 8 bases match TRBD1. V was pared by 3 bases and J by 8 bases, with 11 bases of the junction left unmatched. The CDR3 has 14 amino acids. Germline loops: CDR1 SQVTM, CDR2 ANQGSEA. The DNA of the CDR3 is TGCAGCGTTGATACCGGACAGGGCCATATGGGCTACACCTTC. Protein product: CSVDTGQGHMGYTF.

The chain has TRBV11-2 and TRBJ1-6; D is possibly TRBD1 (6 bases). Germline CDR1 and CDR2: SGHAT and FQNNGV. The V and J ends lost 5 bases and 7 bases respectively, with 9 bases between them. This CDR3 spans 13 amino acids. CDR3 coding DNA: TGTGCCAGCAGCGTCACAGGGAATTCACCCCTCCACTTT. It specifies CASSVTGNSPLHF.

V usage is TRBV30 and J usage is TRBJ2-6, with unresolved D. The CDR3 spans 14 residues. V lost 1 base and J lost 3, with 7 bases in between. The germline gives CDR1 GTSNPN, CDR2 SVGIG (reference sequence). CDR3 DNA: TGTGCCTGGAGTGGGATTCGTGGGGCCAACGTCCTGACTTTC. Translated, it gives CAWSGIRGANVLTF.